The TCR beta chain under discussion was sequenced for a study of shared clonotypes between healthy human individuals. In the study overall: Samples came from a couple of female and a few male donors aged 18 to 49.

About this clone: The sample carries other DNA sequences with the same CDR3.

Healthy and HIV-negative, the adult donors had no recent acute infections or vaccinations. Profiling relied on immunoSEQ multiplex PCR, and the TCRdb table lists in-frame clones only, not all of them. The sample lists around 2.5 million clones; under 95% were seen once. Germline V gene lookup returns CDR1 KGHSH and CDR2 LQKENI. V gave up 0 bases and J gave up 5 bases; unmatched junction bases: 3. This CDR3 has 14 amino acids. The sample taken for sequencing was naive CD4+ T cells from PBMCs. Subset denoted: CD45RA+ positively selected. This TCR was sampled from a man aged 18 to 30 in good health. Some clones in this sample may be carry-over from other donors' samples. The genes are TRBV18 and TRBJ2-5, with 7 bases fitting TRBD2. The CDR3 region is CASSPPPGGETQYF. CDR3 bases: TGTGCCAGCTCACCACCCCCGGGGGGTGAGACCCAGTACTTC.